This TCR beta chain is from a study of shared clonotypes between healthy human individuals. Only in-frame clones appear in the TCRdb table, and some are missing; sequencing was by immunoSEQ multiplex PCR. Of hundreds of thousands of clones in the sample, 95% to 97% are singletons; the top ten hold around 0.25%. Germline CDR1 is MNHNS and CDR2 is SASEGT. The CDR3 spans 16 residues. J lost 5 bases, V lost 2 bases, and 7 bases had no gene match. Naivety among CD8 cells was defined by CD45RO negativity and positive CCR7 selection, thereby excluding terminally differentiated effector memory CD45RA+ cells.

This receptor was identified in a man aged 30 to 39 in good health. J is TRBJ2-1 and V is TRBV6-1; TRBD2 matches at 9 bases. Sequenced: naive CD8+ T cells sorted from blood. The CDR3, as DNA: TGTGCCAGCAGTGAAAGTCTAGCGGGAAATCACAATGAGCAGTTCTTC. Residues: CASSESLAGNHNEQFF.